This T cell receptor beta chain was sequenced in a study of early T cells in non-severe SARS-CoV-2 infection. This clonotype has a count of ten or more. Researchers tagged individual cDNA molecules with unique molecular identifiers. TCRdb recomputed calls from the 5' RACE reads with MiXCR, one row per CDR3 protein. The sample has roughly 64,000 distinct CDR3 sequences; approximately 14% are singletons. CDR1 and CDR2 (germline): SGHRS, YFSETQ. V dropped 6 bases and J dropped 6 bases, with 15 bases sitting between them. There are 13 residues in the CDR3. The TCR originated in an adult who was a healthcare worker with PCR-confirmed SARS-CoV-2 infection or an uninfected control (not recorded which). Sequencing was done on a sample of whole blood. V is TRBV5-1 and J is TRBJ1-2; tentatively, D is TRBD1 (6 bases). CDR3 in amino acids: CASKTGPMDGYTF. CDR3 nucleotide sequence: TGCGCCAGCAAGACAGGCCCAATGGATGGCTACACCTTC.